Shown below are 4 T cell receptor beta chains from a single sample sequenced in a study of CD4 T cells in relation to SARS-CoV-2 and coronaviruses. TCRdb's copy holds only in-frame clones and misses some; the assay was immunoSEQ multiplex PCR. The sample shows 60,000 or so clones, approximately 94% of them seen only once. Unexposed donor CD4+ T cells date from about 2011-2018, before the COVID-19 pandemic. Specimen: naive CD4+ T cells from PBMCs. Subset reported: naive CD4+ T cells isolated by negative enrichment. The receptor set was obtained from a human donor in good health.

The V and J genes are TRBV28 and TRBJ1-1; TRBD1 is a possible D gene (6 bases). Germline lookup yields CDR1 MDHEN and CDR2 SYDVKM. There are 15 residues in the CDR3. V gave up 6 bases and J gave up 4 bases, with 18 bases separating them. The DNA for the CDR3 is TGTGCCAGCAGCCGATTCGGGGGGGGCTTCACTGAAGCTTTCTTT. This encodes CASSRFGGGFTEAFF.

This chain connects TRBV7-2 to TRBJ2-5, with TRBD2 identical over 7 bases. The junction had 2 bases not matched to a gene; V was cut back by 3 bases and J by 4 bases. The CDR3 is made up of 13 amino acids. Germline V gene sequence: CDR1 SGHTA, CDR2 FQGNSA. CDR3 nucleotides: TGTGCCAGCAGCTTCGGACTAGTAGAGACCCAGTACTTC. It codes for CASSFGLVETQYF.

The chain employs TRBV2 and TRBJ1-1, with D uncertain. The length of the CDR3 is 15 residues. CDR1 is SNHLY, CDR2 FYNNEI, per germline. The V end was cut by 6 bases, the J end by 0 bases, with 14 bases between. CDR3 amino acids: CASSYLQGMNTEAFF. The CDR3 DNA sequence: TGTGCCAGCAGCTATCTACAAGGAATGAACACTGAAGCTTTCTTT.

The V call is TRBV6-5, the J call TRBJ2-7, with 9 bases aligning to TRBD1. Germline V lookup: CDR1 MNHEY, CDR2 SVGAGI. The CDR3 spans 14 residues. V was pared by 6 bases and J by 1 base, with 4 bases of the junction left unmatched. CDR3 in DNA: TGTGCCAGCAGCGCACAGGGGGCGTCCTACGAGCAGTACTTC. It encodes CASSAQGASYEQYF.